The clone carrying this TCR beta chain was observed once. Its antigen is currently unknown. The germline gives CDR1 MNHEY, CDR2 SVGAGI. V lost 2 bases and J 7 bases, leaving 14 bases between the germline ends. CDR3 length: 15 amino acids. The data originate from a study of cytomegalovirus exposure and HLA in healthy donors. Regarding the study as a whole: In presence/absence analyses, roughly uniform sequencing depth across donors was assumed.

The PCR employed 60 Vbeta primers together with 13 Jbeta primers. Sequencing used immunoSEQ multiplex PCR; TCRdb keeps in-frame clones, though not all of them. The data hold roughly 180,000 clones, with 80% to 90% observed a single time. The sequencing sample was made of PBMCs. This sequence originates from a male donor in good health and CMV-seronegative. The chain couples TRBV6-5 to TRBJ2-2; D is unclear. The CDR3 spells CASSYIGGDIGELFF. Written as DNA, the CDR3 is TGTGCCAGCAGTTACATTGGCGGTGATATCGGGGAGCTGTTTTTT.